Listed below are T cell receptor beta chains from one sample, sequenced in a study of blood T cell repertoires in COVID-19. TCRdb's copy holds only in-frame clones and misses some; the assay was immunoSEQ multiplex PCR. The table shows about 53,000 clones, with 70% to 90% occurring only once. The sequencing input was peripheral blood. These receptors were taken from a man aged 80 or over with acute or convalescent COVID-19. The CDR3 runs from the conserved cysteine through the conserved F or W. Each record gives: D gene, J gene, clone size, V gene, CDR3 protein, CDR3 DNA. The D gene is left open where the match is weak. Size is omitted from some rows. Given values are once, few, many or a class for expanded clones.

-	TRBJ2-3	few	TRBV10-1	CASSPGGNINTQYF	TGCGCCAGCTCCCCGGGGGGCAACATAAATACGCAGTATTTT
-	TRBJ2-2	-	TRBV6-4	CASSVEGLAGELFF	TGTGCCAGCAGTGTTGAGGGACTGGCCGGGGAGCTGTTTTTT
-	TRBJ2-7	-	TRBV7-9	CASSLGTVYEQYF	TGTGCCAGCAGCTTAGGGACAGTCTACGAGCAGTACTTC
TRBD2	TRBJ2-4	-	TRBV4-1	CASSQARGESAKNIQYF	TGCGCCAGCAGCCAAGCGCGGGGGGAGTCTGCCAAAAACATTCAGTACTTC
TRBD1	TRBJ2-1	-	TRBV24-1	CATQGTGMNEQFF	TGTGCCACCCAAGGGACAGGGATGAATGAGCAGTTCTTC
TRBD2	TRBJ2-3	-	TRBV7-2	CASSREAGGSTDTQYF	TGTGCCAGCAGCCGGGAGGCGGGGGGGAGCACAGATACGCAGTATTTT
TRBD1	TRBJ2-7	-	TRBV6-2/TRBV6-3	CASSQPRQGGEQYF	TGTGCCAGCAGTCAACCGCGACAGGGTGGCGAGCAGTACTTC
-	TRBJ1-6	-	TRBV7-8	CASSPTGGYNSPLHF	TGTGCCAGCAGCCCGACGGGAGGGTATAATTCACCCCTCCACTTT
-	TRBJ2-1	once	TRBV4-3	CASSQEGQGSYNEQFF	TGCGCCAGCAGCCAAGAGGGCCAGGGTTCCTACAATGAGCAGTTCTTC
TRBD2	TRBJ2-1	-	TRBV7-2	CASSPATSGGLNEQFF	TGTGCCAGCAGCCCCGCTACTAGCGGGGGTCTCAATGAGCAGTTCTTC
TRBD1	TRBJ1-6	-	TRBV9	CAKRGGAYNSPLHF	TGTGCCAAAAGAGGGGGCGCTTATAATTCACCCCTCCACTTT
-	TRBJ2-5	-	TRBV24-1	CATSDARQGGGTQYF	TGTGCCACCAGTGATGCCCGGCAGGGGGGTGGGACCCAGTACTTC
-	TRBJ1-5	-	TRBV5-6	CASSLGTPRSQPQHF	TGTGCCAGCAGCCTAGGGACTCCCCGAAGTCAGCCCCAGCATTTT